The rows below give T cell receptor beta chains drawn from one sample of a study of T cells expressing NK-cell markers. Each CDR3 protein gets one entry in TCRdb, which reprocessed the 5' RACE reads and gives no DNA. Its table records over 150,000 distinct CDR3 sequences. The specimen sequenced was blood T cells: a sorted CD56 or NKG2C T cell subset, CD4+ or CD8+ T cells, or bulk PBMC T cells (not recorded which). Source of these receptors: a man aged 18-70 years in good health. CDR3s include the opening cysteine and the closing phenylalanine or tryptophan.

TRBJ2-7 | 15 | TRBV25-1 | CASSEDRDLSYEQYF
TRBJ1-2 | 14 | TRBV9 | CASRGLGGSYGYTF
TRBJ2-1 | 11 | TRBV7-8 | CASSLLGGQFF
TRBJ1-2 | 15 | TRBV2 | CASSGDVVGNYGYTF
TRBJ2-1 | 16 | TRBV7-9 | CASSSTGTGAWNEQFF
TRBJ2-7 | 15 | TRBV19 | CASSTSGEEFYEQYF
TRBJ2-7 | 13 | TRBV20-1 | CSAPGLESYEQYF
TRBJ2-7 | 15 | TRBV20-1 | CSARDIERGGYEQYF
TRBJ1-5 | 14 | TRBV19 | CASTSGGGLQPQHF
TRBJ2-1 | 18 | TRBV12-3/TRBV12-4 | CASSFEFSKRDREGEQFF
TRBJ2-2 | 15 | TRBV7-6 | CASSLRTGGTGELFF
TRBJ1-2 | 14 | TRBV4-1 | CASSLGTATYGYTF
TRBJ2-3 | 15 | TRBV15 | CATIPGTSFTDTQYF
TRBJ2-3 | 16 | TRBV4-1 | CASSQGQGPSTDTQYF
TRBJ2-1 | 13 | TRBV20-1 | CSATGLAFDEQFF
TRBJ2-5 | 13 | TRBV28 | CASSLPGGETQYF
TRBJ2-1 | 14 | TRBV28 | CASSSEDRVNEQFF
TRBJ2-1 | 15 | TRBV6-1 | CASSEGGQYYNEQFF
TRBJ2-7 | 14 | TRBV28 | CASLPGINGNEQYF
TRBJ2-7 | 15 | TRBV11-2 | CASSFGGQGSYEQYF
TRBJ2-7 | 17 | TRBV5-1 | CASSFRGDRESSYEQYF
TRBJ2-7 | 16 | TRBV5-8 | CASSPTGQGVPYEQYF
TRBJ2-7 | 14 | TRBV28 | CASSSDRDSYEQYF
TRBJ2-7 | 15 | TRBV27 | CASSLSTGTGNEQYF
TRBJ2-7 | 15 | TRBV2 | CASSEYAGQTYEQYF
TRBJ2-3 | 16 | TRBV7-9 | CASSFGGRDTTDTQYF
TRBJ2-2 | 14 | TRBV5-6 | CASSLRLFVGELFF
TRBJ2-3 | 15 | TRBV28 | CASSLLRGSTDTQYF
TRBJ1-1 | 15 | TRBV19 | CASSIGPSTTTEAFF
TRBJ1-1 | 15 | TRBV6-1 | CASSARTDGGTEAFF
TRBJ2-5 | 13 | TRBV29-1 | CSVRVGSQETQYF
TRBJ2-5 | 14 | TRBV4-2 | CASSSGEDQETQYF
TRBJ2-7 | 16 | TRBV9 | CASSGRTGGPSSEQYF
TRBJ1-1 | 14 | TRBV19 | CASSGEIMGTEAFF
TRBJ2-7 | 14 | TRBV12-3/TRBV12-4 | CASSLFLGVPEQYF
TRBJ2-7 | 16 | TRBV19 | CASSPLSGAVGYEQYF
TRBJ2-1 | 14 | TRBV6-1 | CASSEVSPYNEQFF
TRBJ2-1 | 14 | TRBV7-2 | CASSFGGGINEQFF
TRBJ1-5 | 14 | TRBV15 | CATSSVSSNQPQHF
TRBJ2-5 | 16 | TRBV15 | CATSRDQEDKWGTQYF
TRBJ1-2 | 15 | TRBV19 | CASRDRDYINYGYTF
TRBJ2-1 | 17 | TRBV9 | CASRDLRGVKSYNEQFF
TRBJ2-4 | 17 | TRBV7-9 | CASSSTLGGAGRNIQYF
TRBJ2-3 | 14 | TRBV6-1 | CASSSPGSTDTQYF
TRBJ2-7 | 14 | TRBV5-1 | CASSLRQSTYEQYF
TRBJ1-1 | 13 | TRBV7-9 | CASSFGGGTEAFF
TRBJ1-1 | 15 | TRBV2 | CASSESRSSNTEAFF